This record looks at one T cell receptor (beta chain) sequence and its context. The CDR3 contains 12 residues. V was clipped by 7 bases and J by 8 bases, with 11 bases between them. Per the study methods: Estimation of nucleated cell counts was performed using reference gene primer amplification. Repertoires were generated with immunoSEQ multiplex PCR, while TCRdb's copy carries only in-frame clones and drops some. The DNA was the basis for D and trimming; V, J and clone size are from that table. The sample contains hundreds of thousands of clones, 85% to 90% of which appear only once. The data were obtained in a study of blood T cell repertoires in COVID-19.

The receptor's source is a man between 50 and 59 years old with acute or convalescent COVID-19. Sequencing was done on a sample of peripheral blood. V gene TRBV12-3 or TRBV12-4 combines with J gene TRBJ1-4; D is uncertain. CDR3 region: CASNGNEEKLFF. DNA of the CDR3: TGTGCCAGCAACGGGAATGAGGAAAAACTGTTTTTT.